This record looks at one T cell receptor beta chain sequence and its context. This record comes from a study of T cell responses to AZD1222 COVID-19 vaccine. Data came from immunoSEQ multiplex PCR; TCRdb stores just in-frame clones and leaves some out. The data show 80,000 to 100,000 clones, approximately 86% seen once. CDR3 length: 19 residues. Specimen: peripheral blood, collected 28 days after the second AZD1222 dose. This sequence was found in an adult who received the AZD1222 COVID-19 vaccine. This chain joins TRBV21-1 and TRBJ1-2. TRBV21-1 is a listed pseudogene. The CDR3 nucleotides are TGTGCCAGCAGCAAAGAAGGGGACTCCGGCGCCATCTGGGGATATGGCTACACCTTC. Its protein product is CASSKEGDSGAIWGYGYTF.